These T cell receptor beta chains were read from a single sample in a study of CD8 T cells in ankylosing spondylitis. Using its own MiXCR run on the 5' RACE reads, TCRdb lists one record per CDR3 protein. The repertoire consists of 750,000 to 850,000 distinct CDR3 sequences, with about 10% occurring once and the leading ten covering approximately 0.46%. The sample taken for sequencing was blood, either unsorted or a sorted T cell fraction (not recorded which). The receptors were gathered from a male donor with ankylosing spondylitis. The CDR3 runs from the conserved cysteine through the conserved F or W. The order of the fields is clone size, V gene, J gene, D gene, CDR3 protein, CDR3 DNA. A D gene is named only where the DNA matches it firmly. Part of the rows lack a size; the others show once, few, many or a class for expanded clones.

clone size: -
V gene: TRBV5-1
J gene: TRBJ2-1
D gene: -
CDR3 protein: CASSLVGGAGYNEQFF
CDR3 DNA: TGCGCCAGCAGCTTGGTAGGTGGAGCGGGCTACAATGAGCAGTTCTTC

clone size: few
V gene: TRBV12-3/TRBV12-4
J gene: TRBJ2-7
D gene: TRBD1
CDR3 protein: CASSRQGAMYEQYF
CDR3 DNA: TGTGCCAGCAGTAGACAGGGGGCTATGTACGAGCAGTACTTC

clone size: few
V gene: TRBV21-1
J gene: TRBJ1-1
D gene: -
CDR3 protein: CASSILHRDGTEAFF
CDR3 DNA: TGTGCCAGCAGCATCCTTCATCGGGATGGGACTGAAGCTTTCTTT

clone size: -
V gene: TRBV20-1
J gene: TRBJ1-1
D gene: -
CDR3 protein: CSANFPGFEAFF
CDR3 DNA: TGCAGTGCTAACTTCCCGGGATTTGAAGCTTTCTTT

clone size: few
V gene: TRBV9
J gene: TRBJ2-7
D gene: TRBD2
CDR3 protein: CASSPGGAGHYEQYF
CDR3 DNA: TGTGCCAGCAGCCCCGGGGGGGCAGGGCACTACGAGCAGTACTTC

clone size: few
V gene: TRBV28
J gene: TRBJ2-7
D gene: -
CDR3 protein: CASSFPAQGSEQYF
CDR3 DNA: TGTGCCAGCAGTTTCCCGGCCCAGGGATCTGAGCAGTACTTC

clone size: -
V gene: TRBV7-9
J gene: TRBJ2-6
D gene: -
CDR3 protein: CASSLARLSTGANVLTF
CDR3 DNA: TGTGCCAGCAGCTTAGCGCGTCTCTCAACCGGGGCCAACGTCCTGACTTTC

clone size: many
V gene: TRBV4-3
J gene: TRBJ2-3
D gene: -
CDR3 protein: CASSQDRAYSTDTQYF
CDR3 DNA: TGCGCCAGCAGCCAAGATCGGGCGTACAGCACAGATACGCAGTATTTT

clone size: -
V gene: TRBV24-1
J gene: TRBJ2-7
D gene: -
CDR3 protein: CATSDTSGGGGTHEQYF
CDR3 DNA: TGTGCCACCAGTGATACCTCCGGGGGTGGCGGAACCCACGAGCAGTACTTC

clone size: few
V gene: TRBV28
J gene: TRBJ2-3
D gene: -
CDR3 protein: CASGERAPGTDTQYF
CDR3 DNA: TGTGCCAGCGGGGAGCGGGCCCCCGGCACAGATACGCAGTATTTT

clone size: few
V gene: TRBV19
J gene: TRBJ1-5
D gene: -
CDR3 protein: CASRRRGAFSNQPQHF
CDR3 DNA: TGTGCCAGTAGACGCCGGGGGGCCTTTAGCAATCAGCCCCAGCATTTT

clone size: -
V gene: TRBV4-2
J gene: TRBJ2-7
D gene: -
CDR3 protein: CASSQDRGGVSGSRYEQYF
CDR3 DNA: TGTGCCAGCAGCCAAGATCGAGGGGGAGTTAGCGGAAGCAGATACGAGCAGTACTTC

clone size: -
V gene: TRBV27
J gene: TRBJ1-6
D gene: TRBD1
CDR3 protein: CATGTGNSPLHF
CDR3 DNA: TGTGCCACCGGGACAGGGAATTCACCCCTCCACTTT

clone size: many
V gene: TRBV15
J gene: TRBJ1-5
D gene: -
CDR3 protein: CATSRPDPGDSNQPQHF
CDR3 DNA: TGTGCCACCAGCAGACCCGACCCAGGGGATAGCAATCAGCCCCAGCATTTT

clone size: many
V gene: TRBV29-1
J gene: TRBJ2-5
D gene: -
CDR3 protein: CSVARRLIETQYF
CDR3 DNA: TGCAGCGTTGCCCGGAGGCTAATAGAGACCCAGTACTTC

clone size: few
V gene: TRBV4-3
J gene: TRBJ1-1
D gene: -
CDR3 protein: CASSQGLKDGEAFF
CDR3 DNA: TGCGCCAGCAGCCAAGGATTGAAGGACGGTGAAGCTTTCTTT

clone size: many
V gene: TRBV5-1
J gene: TRBJ2-7
D gene: -
CDR3 protein: CASSSGGSLIYEQYF
CDR3 DNA: TGCGCCAGCAGCTCGGGGGGCTCCCTCATCTACGAGCAGTACTTC

clone size: -
V gene: TRBV6-2/TRBV6-3
J gene: TRBJ2-7
D gene: -
CDR3 protein: CASSFSFPHEQYF
CDR3 DNA: TGTGCCAGCAGTTTTTCCTTCCCCCACGAGCAGTACTTC

clone size: many
V gene: TRBV20-1
J gene: TRBJ2-3
D gene: TRBD1
CDR3 protein: CSARPAGGTDTQYF
CDR3 DNA: TGCAGTGCTAGACCTGCAGGGGGAACAGATACGCAGTATTTT

clone size: -
V gene: TRBV18
J gene: TRBJ2-3
D gene: -
CDR3 protein: CASSPGIPADTQYF
CDR3 DNA: TGTGCCAGCTCACCTGGGATTCCCGCAGATACGCAGTATTTT

clone size: many
V gene: TRBV20-1
J gene: TRBJ2-2
D gene: -
CDR3 protein: CSAPRLEMAGELFF
CDR3 DNA: TGCAGTGCCCCTCGACTGGAAATGGCCGGGGAGCTGTTTTTT

clone size: -
V gene: TRBV5-1
J gene: TRBJ1-2
D gene: TRBD1
CDR3 protein: CASSFTGEGDGYTF
CDR3 DNA: TGCGCCAGCAGTTTTACAGGGGAAGGAGATGGCTACACCTTC

clone size: few
V gene: TRBV7-2
J gene: TRBJ2-1
D gene: TRBD2
CDR3 protein: CASSRTSGVLNEQFF
CDR3 DNA: TGTGCCAGCAGCCGGACTAGCGGGGTCCTGAATGAGCAGTTCTTC

clone size: -
V gene: TRBV18
J gene: TRBJ2-2
D gene: TRBD1
CDR3 protein: CASSRPGQRNTGELFF
CDR3 DNA: TGTGCCAGCTCACGACCGGGACAGAGGAACACCGGGGAGCTGTTTTTT

clone size: few
V gene: TRBV15
J gene: TRBJ2-2
D gene: -
CDR3 protein: CATSRVRVGELFF
CDR3 DNA: TGTGCCACCAGCAGGGTCAGGGTCGGGGAGCTGTTTTTT

clone size: few
V gene: TRBV20-1
J gene: TRBJ2-5
D gene: TRBD2
CDR3 protein: CSARRGGAEETQYF
CDR3 DNA: TGCAGTGCTAGACGCGGGGGGGCCGAAGAGACCCAGTACTTC

clone size: few
V gene: TRBV20-1
J gene: TRBJ1-6
D gene: -
CDR3 protein: CSAPSTTGYPSPLHF
CDR3 DNA: TGCAGTGCTCCCTCCACGACAGGTTATCCTTCACCCCTCCACTTT

clone size: -
V gene: TRBV5-6
J gene: TRBJ2-7
D gene: TRBD1
CDR3 protein: CASSRTGQLYEQYF
CDR3 DNA: TGTGCCAGCAGCAGGACAGGACAGCTCTACGAGCAGTACTTC

clone size: -
V gene: TRBV6-2/TRBV6-3
J gene: TRBJ2-5
D gene: -
CDR3 protein: CASSSIGTLRQTQYF
CDR3 DNA: TGTGCCAGCAGTTCAATCGGGACTTTACGACAGACCCAGTACTTC

clone size: few
V gene: TRBV20-1
J gene: TRBJ2-1
D gene: -
CDR3 protein: CSARDAGQDYNEQFF
CDR3 DNA: TGCAGTGCTAGAGATGCAGGGCAGGACTACAATGAGCAGTTCTTC

clone size: -
V gene: TRBV12-3/TRBV12-4
J gene: TRBJ1-1
D gene: TRBD1
CDR3 protein: CASSSPGQHMNTEAFF
CDR3 DNA: TGTGCCAGCAGTTCGCCGGGACAGCACATGAACACTGAAGCTTTCTTT

clone size: few
V gene: TRBV4-2
J gene: TRBJ2-3
D gene: -
CDR3 protein: CASSQVGFKVSQYF
CDR3 DNA: TGTGCCAGCAGCCAAGTGGGGTTTAAAGTATCGCAGTATTTT

clone size: few
V gene: TRBV20-1
J gene: TRBJ1-6
D gene: -
CDR3 protein: CSASPADEESSPLHF
CDR3 DNA: TGCAGTGCTAGTCCCGCGGACGAGGAAAGTTCACCCCTCCACTTT

clone size: -
V gene: TRBV4-3
J gene: TRBJ2-4
D gene: -
CDR3 protein: CASSQDAGPWNIQYF
CDR3 DNA: TGCGCCAGCAGCCAAGACGCGGGTCCCTGGAACATTCAGTACTTC

clone size: -
V gene: TRBV6-1
J gene: TRBJ2-6
D gene: -
CDR3 protein: CASSTLRGLSGANVLTF
CDR3 DNA: TGTGCCAGCAGTACACTTCGTGGGCTCTCTGGGGCCAACGTCCTGACTTTC

clone size: -
V gene: TRBV2
J gene: TRBJ2-3
D gene: -
CDR3 protein: CASSEEVQGQQYF
CDR3 DNA: TGTGCCAGCAGTGAAGAGGTTCAGGGACAGCAGTATTTT

clone size: few
V gene: TRBV5-1
J gene: TRBJ1-1
D gene: -
CDR3 protein: CASSPKSVNTEAFF
CDR3 DNA: TGCGCCAGCAGCCCGAAATCAGTGAACACTGAAGCTTTCTTT

clone size: few
V gene: TRBV2
J gene: TRBJ2-5
D gene: -
CDR3 protein: CASSIGPWRTQYF
CDR3 DNA: TGTGCCAGCAGTATCGGTCCCTGGAGGACCCAGTACTTC

clone size: few
V gene: TRBV20-1
J gene: TRBJ1-1
D gene: TRBD1
CDR3 protein: CSASIDRDTEAFF
CDR3 DNA: TGCAGTGCTAGCATCGACAGGGACACTGAAGCTTTCTTT

clone size: many
V gene: TRBV10-3
J gene: TRBJ2-7
D gene: -
CDR3 protein: CAINPGQRTVEQYF
CDR3 DNA: TGTGCCATCAACCCGGGACAACGCACGGTCGAGCAGTACTTC

clone size: -
V gene: TRBV20-1
J gene: TRBJ1-2
D gene: -
CDR3 protein: CSARLTGPRGYTF
CDR3 DNA: TGCAGTGCTAGACTTACAGGGCCGCGGGGCTACACCTTC

clone size: -
V gene: TRBV6-2/TRBV6-3
J gene: TRBJ2-5
D gene: -
CDR3 protein: CASSSILPPGQETQYF
CDR3 DNA: TGTGCCAGCAGCTCCATCTTACCCCCGGGCCAAGAGACCCAGTACTTC

clone size: few
V gene: TRBV4-3
J gene: TRBJ2-4
D gene: -
CDR3 protein: CASSQSRDLSKNIQYF
CDR3 DNA: TGCGCCAGCAGCCAGTCACGCGACCTATCCAAAAACATTCAGTACTTC

clone size: many
V gene: TRBV29-1
J gene: TRBJ2-3
D gene: TRBD2
CDR3 protein: CSVDGRGDTQYF
CDR3 DNA: TGCAGCGTTGACGGGAGGGGAGATACGCAGTATTTT

clone size: -
V gene: TRBV7-2
J gene: TRBJ2-7
D gene: -
CDR3 protein: CASSQEFGVGEQYF
CDR3 DNA: TGTGCCAGCAGCCAAGAGTTCGGGGTGGGCGAGCAGTACTTC

clone size: -
V gene: TRBV19
J gene: TRBJ2-3
D gene: TRBD2
CDR3 protein: CASSDLGLAGGYEDTQYF
CDR3 DNA: TGTGCCAGTAGTGACTTGGGGCTAGCGGGAGGGTATGAAGATACGCAGTATTTT

clone size: few
V gene: TRBV12-3/TRBV12-4
J gene: TRBJ2-2
D gene: TRBD1
CDR3 protein: CASSGQGRSGELFF
CDR3 DNA: TGTGCCAGCAGCGGACAGGGTCGCTCCGGGGAGCTGTTTTTT

clone size: few
V gene: TRBV9
J gene: TRBJ2-3
D gene: TRBD2
CDR3 protein: CASSVTTLAGSTDTQYF
CDR3 DNA: TGTGCCAGCAGCGTCACGACCCTAGCGGGGAGCACAGATACGCAGTATTTT

clone size: few
V gene: TRBV7-2
J gene: TRBJ2-3
D gene: -
CDR3 protein: CASSDIGAFTDTQYF
CDR3 DNA: TGTGCCAGCAGCGATATTGGAGCCTTCACAGATACGCAGTATTTT